This T cell receptor (beta chain) was recovered during a study of T cell changes during pregnancy in multiple sclerosis. The table came from immunoSEQ multiplex PCR; TCRdb's copy has only in-frame clones and leaves some out. The table includes around 30,000 clones, about nine tenths detected once. Material: CD8+ T cells from peripheral blood mononuclear cells, obtained in the second trimester of pregnancy. This TCR derives from a female donor with multiple sclerosis, enrolled in a pregnancy study.

CDR3 amino acids: CASSLTGGRADEQFF. Here the CDR3 DNA reads TGTGCCAGCAGCTTAACCGGCGGGAGGGCCGATGAGCAGTTCTTC. The gene calls are TRBV7-3 and TRBJ2-1, with 9 bases matching TRBD2. This CDR3 contains 15 residues. Germline V gene data show CDR1 as SGHTA and CDR2 as FQGTGA. V dropped 0 bases and J dropped 8; count of bases not matched to a gene: 5. Drawing the rest from reference TRBV7-3 and TRBJ2-1, the complete variable domain is GAGVSQTPSNKVTEKGKYVELRCDPISGHTALYWYRQSLGQGPEFLIYFQGTGAADDSGLPNDRFFAVRPEGSVSTLKIQRTERGDSAVYLCASSLTGGRADEQFFGPGTRLTVL.